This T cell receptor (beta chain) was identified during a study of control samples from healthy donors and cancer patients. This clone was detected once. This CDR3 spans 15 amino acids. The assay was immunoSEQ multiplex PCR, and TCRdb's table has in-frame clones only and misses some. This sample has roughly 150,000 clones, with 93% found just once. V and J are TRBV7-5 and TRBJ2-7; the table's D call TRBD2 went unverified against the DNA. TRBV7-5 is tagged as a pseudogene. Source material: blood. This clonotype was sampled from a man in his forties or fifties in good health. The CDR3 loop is CARSLSGWGSYEQYF. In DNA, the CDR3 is TGTGCCAGAAGCTTATCGGGATGGGGTTCCTACGAGCAGTACTTC.